This TCR beta chain is drawn from a study of beta chain features in type 1 diabetes. The sequenced template was cDNA made from the entire isolated RNA. Sequencing was performed with immunoSEQ multiplex PCR; in TCRdb, only in-frame clones are kept and a portion is missing. This table holds approximately 240,000 clones, approximately 16% found once. The germline gives CDR1 SGHVS, CDR2 FQNEAQ. The CDR3 runs to 14 residues. Trimming stripped 0 bases from V and 5 bases from J, with 9 bases between. This clone has more than one count but fewer than ten. Its antigen remains unknown. Findings of the study overall: Comparison showed that naive, central memory and Treg TCRB repertoires appeared more similar among patients than among healthy donors. Among patients with Type 1 diabetes, TCRB CDR3s were moderately but significantly shorter in every one of the four CD4+ subsets. For type 1 diabetes patients, VDJ junctions showed fewer insertions and more deletions.

V is TRBV7-8 and J is TRBJ2-3; D is uncertain. Sequencing used naive CD4+ T cells from blood. The TCR comes from a man aged 25 to 40 with type 1 diabetes. The CDR3 sequence: CASSLAPRGDTQYF. Written as DNA, the CDR3 is TGTGCCAGCAGCTTAGCTCCACGAGGAGATACGCAGTATTTT.